This TCR beta chain emerged from a study of CD8 T cells in Susac syndrome. The overall study: When blood was drawn, the patients with Susac syndrome were therapy-naive, on corticosteroids, or on intravenous immunoglobulin alone.

Germline V gives CDR1 SNHLY, CDR2 FYNNEI. V lost 6 bases and J lost 5; bases outside the gene matches: 8. This CDR3 is 14 amino acids long. Study-wide results and limits: Clonal expansion of CD8+ cells in Susac peaked in TEMRA cells (and in active patients).

RNA was extracted with the RNeasy kit, and a quantity of roughly 0.5 to 1 ug was reverse transcribed using random hexamers. Multiplex PCR with immunoSEQ amplified the TCR beta CDR3 across 54 Vbeta and 13 Jbeta. TCRdb passed the immunoSEQ multiplex PCR reads through MiXCR, listing each CDR3 protein once. The table lists tens of thousands of distinct CDR3 sequences, 94% of them singletons, with less than 0.95% in the top ten. In the case of this clonotype: Its target is unknown.

Negative isolation yielded the CD8+ and CD4+ T cells, while FACS enriched the TEMRA cells. The source material was CD8+ T cells from PBMCs. The chain links TRBV2 to TRBJ2-7, with 9 bases lining up with TRBD1. This TCR came from a human donor with Susac syndrome. In nucleotides, the CDR3 is TGTGCCAGCAGGAACAGGGGGCTGATGGACGAGCAGTACTTC. Its translation is CASRNRGLMDEQYF.